This is a list of T cell receptor beta chains from one sample in a study of blood T cell repertoires in COVID-19. Sequencing was performed with immunoSEQ multiplex PCR; in TCRdb, only in-frame clones are kept and a portion is missing. The sample contains around 200,000 clones, 80% to 90% of which appear only once. The sequencing sample was made of peripheral blood. The receptors were gathered from a woman aged 55-70 years with COVID-19, enrolled during active disease. Each CDR3 is given with its conserved first and last residue. The D gene is left open where the match is weak. Only part of the rows carry a size: once, few, many, or a class if the clone is expanded.

V gene	J gene	clone size	D gene	CDR3 DNA	CDR3 protein
TRBV9	TRBJ2-1	NA	NA	TGTGCCAGCAGCGTAGGTGAGCTTAACAATGAGCAGTTCTTC	CASSVGELNNEQFF
TRBV27	TRBJ2-1	NA	TRBD1	TGTGCCAGCAGAAGCTACAGGGGATTGGGTGAGCAGTTCTTC	CASRSYRGLGEQFF
TRBV5-1	TRBJ2-7	NA	TRBD1	TGCGCCAGCAGCCCACGATCGAGACAGGGACCCTACGAGCAGTACTTC	CASSPRSRQGPYEQYF
TRBV3-1/TRBV3-2	TRBJ2-7	few	NA	TGTGCCAGCAGCCAACCCTCGCGGGGATACGAGCAGTACTTC	CASSQPSRGYEQYF
TRBV18	TRBJ2-1	NA	NA	TGTGCCAGCTCACCAGGGCTAGCGTTCAATGAGCAGTTCTTC	CASSPGLAFNEQFF
TRBV5-1	TRBJ1-5	NA	TRBD1	TGCGCCAGCAGCTTGGGACCTGGACAGGGAAATCAGCCCCAGCATTTT	CASSLGPGQGNQPQHF
TRBV7-9	TRBJ2-5	NA	NA	TGTGCCAGCAGCCCCCTATCCCCCCAGTACTTC	CASSPLSPQYF
TRBV4-1	TRBJ1-4	NA	TRBD1	TGCGCCAGCAGCCAAGACCCCTCGGGGACAGTCCGGAAACTGTTTTTT	CASSQDPSGTVRKLFF
TRBV12-3/TRBV12-4	TRBJ2-1	NA	TRBD1	TGTGCCAGCCAACAGGGGAGATCCAATGAGCAGTTCTTC	CASQQGRSNEQFF
TRBV10-3	TRBJ2-7	NA	NA	TGTGCCATCAGACAAACGGGTGGAAGCTCCTACGAGCAGTACTTC	CAIRQTGGSSYEQYF
TRBV27	TRBJ2-7	NA	NA	TGTGCCAGCAGTTTATCGCGGGACAGCAGTGCCTACGAGCAGTACTTC	CASSLSRDSSAYEQYF
TRBV6-2/TRBV6-3	TRBJ2-7	NA	TRBD1	TGTGCCAGCAGTTACGGGACAGATCCTCGCTACTACTACGAGCAGTACTTC	CASSYGTDPRYYYEQYF
TRBV4-3	TRBJ1-1	once	NA	TGCGCCAGCAGCCAAGGCAGGGTGAACACTGAAGCTTTCTTT	CASSQGRVNTEAFF
TRBV18	TRBJ1-5	NA	TRBD1	TGTGCCAGCTCCCCGACAGGGACAGGGGTTCAGCCCCAGCATTTT	CASSPTGTGVQPQHF
TRBV4-3	TRBJ2-7	NA	NA	TGCGCCAGCAGCCAAGGCGGGACCTACGAGCAGTACTTC	CASSQGGTYEQYF
TRBV6-2/TRBV6-3	TRBJ2-7	NA	TRBD2	TGTGCCAGCAGTTGGACTAGCGGGAGCTCCTACGAGCAGTACTTC	CASSWTSGSSYEQYF
TRBV11-2	TRBJ2-7	NA	TRBD2	TGTGCCAGCAGCTTAGTTGCGGGAGCCTACGAGCAGTACTTC	CASSLVAGAYEQYF
TRBV24-1	TRBJ2-5	once	TRBD1	TGTGCCACCAGTGATTTCCGGGACAGCCACCAAGAGACCCAGTACTTC	CATSDFRDSHQETQYF
TRBV6-5	TRBJ2-1	NA	TRBD2	TGTGCCAGCAGTCTCAGGACTAGCGGTACCGTAGAGCAGTTCTTC	CASSLRTSGTVEQFF
TRBV9	TRBJ2-1	NA	TRBD2	TGTGCCAGCAGCCCCCGAGGGAGGCTAGCGGATGAGCAGTTCTTC	CASSPRGRLADEQFF
TRBV27	TRBJ1-2	NA	TRBD1	TGTGCCAGCAGATTACAGGGGCAAGGCTACACCTTC	CASRLQGQGYTF
TRBV30	TRBJ1-2	few	NA	TGTGCCTGGAGGAGGAGTCTCGGTGGCTACACCTTC	CAWRRSLGGYTF
TRBV19	TRBJ1-4	NA	NA	TGTGCCAGTAGTATTAACTTGGGGAGCGAAAAACTGTTTTTT	CASSINLGSEKLFF
TRBV12-5	TRBJ1-6	few	TRBD1	TGTGCTAGTGGTTTGGGGGGACAGCTAAATTCACCCCTCCACTTT	CASGLGGQLNSPLHF
TRBV28	TRBJ1-1	NA	NA	TGTGCCAGCAGTTTAGGCAGGACTGAAGCTTTCTTT	CASSLGRTEAFF
TRBV24-1	TRBJ1-5	NA	TRBD1	TGTGCCACCAGTTACAGGGGACGCAATCAGCCCCAGCATTTT	CATSYRGRNQPQHF
TRBV5-1	TRBJ2-7	NA	NA	TGCGCCAGCAGCTTGGAGGGCCAAGGGGGACCTTACGAGCAGTACTTC	CASSLEGQGGPYEQYF
TRBV5-1	TRBJ1-1	NA	TRBD1	TGCGCCAGCAGTTCCCACAGGGGCACTGAAGCTTTCTTT	CASSSHRGTEAFF
TRBV29-1	TRBJ2-7	once	TRBD2	TGCAGCGTTGATCTACTAGCGGGGACTTCCTACGAGCAGTACTTC	CSVDLLAGTSYEQYF
TRBV28	TRBJ1-5	NA	NA	TGTGCCAGCAGTTTGTTTCAGGCCCGGGGTAGCAATCAGCCCCAGCATTTT	CASSLFQARGSNQPQHF
TRBV9	TRBJ2-5	once	TRBD1	TGTGCCAGCAGCGAGGGGACAGGGAGGGAAGAGACCCAGTACTTC	CASSEGTGREETQYF
TRBV7-9	TRBJ2-1	NA	TRBD2	TGTGCCAGCAGCCCAGCGGGAGGGCCGAGTGAGCAGTTCTTC	CASSPAGGPSEQFF
TRBV4-3	TRBJ1-2	NA	NA	TGCGCCAGCATCCCACCGGTGGAACAGGGATTTTGTGGCTACACCTTC	CASIPPVEQGFCGYTF
TRBV11-2	TRBJ1-5	NA	TRBD1	TGTGCCAGCAGCTTAGAGACAGGGGGCAATCAGCCCCAGCATTTT	CASSLETGGNQPQHF
TRBV20-1	TRBJ2-1	NA	NA	TGCAGTGCTCGGGAATACAATGAGCAGTTCTTC	CSAREYNEQFF
TRBV6-5	TRBJ1-3	NA	NA	TGTGCCAGCAGAGGGGTGGTAGCTGGAAACACCATATATTTT	CASRGVVAGNTIYF
TRBV27	TRBJ1-5	NA	TRBD1	TGTGCCAGCAGTTTAAGGAGGAGGGACAGGGCTAATAGCAATTTGGCCCAGCATTTT	CASSLRRRDRANSNLAQHF
TRBV10-2	TRBJ2-7	NA	TRBD1	TGCGCCAGCAGTGTGGCCGGGACAGGGGCATACGAGCAGTACTTC	CASSVAGTGAYEQYF
TRBV27	TRBJ1-1	NA	NA	TGTGCCAGCAGTTTCGCGGGACGGAACACTGAAGCTTTCTTT	CASSFAGRNTEAFF
TRBV7-2	TRBJ2-1	NA	TRBD2	TGTGCCAGCAGCCGGACTAGCGGGAGTTTAGGACTTCGCTACAATGAGCAGTTCTTC	CASSRTSGSLGLRYNEQFF
TRBV29-1	TRBJ1-1	NA	NA	TGCAGCGCCGAACAGGCTGAAGCTTTCTTT	CSAEQAEAFF
TRBV3-1/TRBV3-2	TRBJ2-2	NA	NA	TGTGCCAGCAGCTTTCTCCAGGGGAGGGGCACCGGGGAGCTGTTTTTT	CASSFLQGRGTGELFF
TRBV19	TRBJ2-2	NA	NA	TGTGCCAGTAGTATAGCCCCCGTCCCTACAGGGCACACCGGGGAGCTGTTTTTT	CASSIAPVPTGHTGELFF
TRBV2	TRBJ2-3	NA	TRBD2	TGTGCCAGCAGGGGGACTAGCGGAGATACAGATACGCAGTATTTT	CASRGTSGDTDTQYF
TRBV30	TRBJ1-5	NA	TRBD1	TGTGCCTGGAACAGGGGGCGGGAACAGCCCCAGCATTTT	CAWNRGREQPQHF
TRBV6-6	TRBJ2-7	NA	TRBD2	TGTGCCAGCACCCCCGGGGGGTGGAGCTCCTCCTACGAGCAGTACTTC	CASTPGGWSSSYEQYF
TRBV6-5	TRBJ1-2	NA	NA	TGTGCCAGCAGTTACTCGAGAGCTAACTATGGCTACACCTTC	CASSYSRANYGYTF
TRBV7-8	TRBJ2-3	NA	TRBD2	TGTGCCAGCAGCTTAGTATCGGGGACTAGCGGCAGCACAGATACGCAGTATTTT	CASSLVSGTSGSTDTQYF
TRBV7-2	TRBJ2-7	few	NA	TGTGCCAGCAGCTTAGTCCCGGGTTCGGTTTACGAGCAGTACTTC	CASSLVPGSVYEQYF
TRBV2	TRBJ1-4	NA	NA	TGTGCCAGCAGGCGGAGCAACAATGAAAAACTGTTTTTT	CASRRSNNEKLFF